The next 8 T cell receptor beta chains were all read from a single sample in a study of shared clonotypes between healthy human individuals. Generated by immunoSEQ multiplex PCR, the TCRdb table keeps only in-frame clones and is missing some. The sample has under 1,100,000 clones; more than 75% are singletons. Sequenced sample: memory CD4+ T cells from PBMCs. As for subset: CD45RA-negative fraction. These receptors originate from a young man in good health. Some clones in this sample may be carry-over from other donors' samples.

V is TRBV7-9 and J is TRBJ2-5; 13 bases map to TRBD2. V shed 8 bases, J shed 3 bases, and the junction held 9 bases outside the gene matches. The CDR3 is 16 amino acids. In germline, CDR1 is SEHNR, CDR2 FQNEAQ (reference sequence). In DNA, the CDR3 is TGTGCCAGCGGACCAGTGACTAGCGGGGGGAAAGAGACCCAGTACTTC. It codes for CASGPVTSGGKETQYF.

The CDR3 region is CASSPLSGRVPGELFF. CDR3 DNA sequence: TGTGCCAGCTCACCACTCAGCGGGAGGGTTCCCGGGGAGCTGTTTTTT. The rearrangement uses TRBV18 and TRBJ2-2, with 10 positions matching TRBD2. From germline, CDR1 is KGHSH and CDR2 LQKENI. This CDR3 has 16 amino acids. The trim removed 1 base at V and 6 bases at J, leaving 5 bases unmatched. The variable domain in full, completed from reference TRBV18 and TRBJ2-2, reads NAGVMQNPRHLVRRRGQEARLRCSPMKGHSHVYWYRQLPEEGLKFMVYLQKENIIDESGMPKERFSAEFPKEGPSILRIQQVVRGDSAAYFCASSPLSGRVPGELFFGEGSRLTVL.

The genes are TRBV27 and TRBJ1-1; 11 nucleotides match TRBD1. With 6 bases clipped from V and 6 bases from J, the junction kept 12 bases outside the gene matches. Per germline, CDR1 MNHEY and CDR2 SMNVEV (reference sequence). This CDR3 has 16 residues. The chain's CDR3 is CASSLIRTGGGAEAFF. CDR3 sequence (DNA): TGTGCCAGCAGCTTAATCAGGACAGGGGGCGGCGCTGAAGCTTTCTTT.

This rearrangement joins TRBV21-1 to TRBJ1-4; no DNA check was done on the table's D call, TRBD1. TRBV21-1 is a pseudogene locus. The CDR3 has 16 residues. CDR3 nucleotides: TGTGCCAGCGTCATTCTCATCGACAGAGTTAATGAAAAACTGTTTTTT. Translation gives CASVILIDRVNEKLFF.

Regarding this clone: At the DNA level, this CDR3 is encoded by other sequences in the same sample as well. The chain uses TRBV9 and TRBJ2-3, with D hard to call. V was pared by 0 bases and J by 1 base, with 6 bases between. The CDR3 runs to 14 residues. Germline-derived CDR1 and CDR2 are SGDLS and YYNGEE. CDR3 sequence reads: CASSVEGRTDTQYF. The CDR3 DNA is TGTGCCAGCAGCGTAGAAGGTCGCACAGATACGCAGTATTTT.

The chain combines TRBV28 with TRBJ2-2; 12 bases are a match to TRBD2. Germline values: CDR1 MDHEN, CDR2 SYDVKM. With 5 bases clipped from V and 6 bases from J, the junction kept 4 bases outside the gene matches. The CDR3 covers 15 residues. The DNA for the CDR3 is TGTGCCAGCAGTGCGACTAGCGGGAGTCCCGGGGAGCTGTTTTTT. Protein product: CASSATSGSPGELFF.

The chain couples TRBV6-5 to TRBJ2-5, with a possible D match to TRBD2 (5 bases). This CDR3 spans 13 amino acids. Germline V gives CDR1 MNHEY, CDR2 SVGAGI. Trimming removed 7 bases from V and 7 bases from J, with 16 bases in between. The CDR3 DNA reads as TGTGCCAGCACCCCCCGGGATGTGGGGACCCAGTACTTC. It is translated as CASTPRDVGTQYF.

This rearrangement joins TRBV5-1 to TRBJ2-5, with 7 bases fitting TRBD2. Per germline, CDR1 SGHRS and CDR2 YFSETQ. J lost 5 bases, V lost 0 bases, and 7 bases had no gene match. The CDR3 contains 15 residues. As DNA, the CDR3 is TGCGCCAGCAGCTTGGACGCGTGGCGGGAGGAGACCCAGTACTTC. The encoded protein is CASSLDAWREETQYF.